These T cell receptor beta chains were read from a single sample in a study of T cells of healthy individuals. TCRdb fed the 5' RACE reads into MiXCR, producing one record per CDR3 protein. The sample holds 60,000 to 75,000 distinct CDR3 sequences, roughly 15% seen once. The receptor source for this set is a human donor in good health. Each CDR3 is given with its conserved first and last residue. The order of the fields is CDR3 protein, CDR3 DNA, clone size, D gene, J gene, V gene, CDR3 length. The D gene is left open where the match is weak. A clone size is listed for some rows: how often the clone was seen (once, few, many), or a class if it is expanded.

CASSLDRQHTEAFF	TGTGCCAGCAGCTTAGATCGTCAACACACTGAAGCTTTCTTT	many	NA	TRBJ1-1	TRBV7-2	14
CSVEGPFSYEQYF	TGCAGCGTTGAAGGACCCTTCTCCTACGAGCAGTACTTC	many	NA	TRBJ2-7	TRBV29-1	13
CAISESKDTQYF	TGTGCCATCAGTGAGTCGAAGGATACGCAGTATTTT	many	NA	TRBJ2-3	TRBV10-3	12
CASSVRDSLLGETQYF	TGTGCCAGCAGTGTTCGGGACTCCCTCCTCGGGGAGACCCAGTACTTC	NA	NA	TRBJ2-5	TRBV2	16
CASSLRALGEQYF	TGTGCCAGCAGCCTTAGGGCGCTCGGCGAGCAGTACTTC	few	NA	TRBJ2-7	TRBV7-6	13
CSARFERDNEQFF	TGCAGTGCTAGATTCGAGAGGGACAATGAGCAGTTCTTC	many	NA	TRBJ2-1	TRBV20-1	13
CASSDRDYEQYF	TGTGCCAGTAGTGACAGGGATTACGAGCAGTACTTC	few	TRBD1	TRBJ2-7	TRBV19	12
CASTPGTQETQYF	TGTGCCAGCACTCCCGGGACGCAAGAGACCCAGTACTTC	NA	NA	TRBJ2-5	TRBV7-9	13
CASRMYGGGADTQYF	TGTGCCAGCAGGATGTATGGGGGAGGGGCAGATACGCAGTATTTT	NA	TRBD2	TRBJ2-3	TRBV6-1	15
CASSLFSGGAPDTQYF	TGTGCCAGCAGCCTTTTTTCCGGGGGGGCCCCAGATACGCAGTATTTT	few	TRBD2	TRBJ2-3	TRBV3-1	16
CASSPGQGTTGELFF	TGTGCCAGTAGTCCAGGACAGGGGACCACCGGGGAGCTGTTTTTT	many	TRBD1	TRBJ2-2	TRBV19	15
CASARQGGTDTQYF	TGCGCCAGCGCCCGCCAAGGGGGCACCGATACGCAGTATTTT	few	TRBD1	TRBJ2-3	TRBV5-1	14
CASSNLDSLAKNIQYF	TGTGCCAGTAGTAACCTCGACTCCTTAGCCAAAAACATTCAGTACTTC	few	NA	TRBJ2-4	TRBV19	16
CASSQRTGLGSPLHF	TGTGCCAGCAGCCAGAGAACAGGGCTCGGCTCACCCCTCCACTTT	many	NA	TRBJ1-6	TRBV3-1	15